This T cell receptor beta chain emerged from a study of identifying expanded T cells in peripheral blood. Notes on the study in general: Across healthy donors, higher total template counts meant significantly greater roughly two-week count variance.

The assay was immunoSEQ multiplex PCR, and TCRdb's table has in-frame clones only and misses some. This table has about 98,000 clones, 70% to 90% appearing once. Healthy donors had no documented immune events, such as infections, while sampled. Germline CDR1 and CDR2: GTSNPN and SVGIG (reference sequence). Trimming shortened V by 2 bases and J by 6 bases, and 8 bases separated the two germline ends. The CDR3 sequence is 12 residues long. Turning to this clone: The antigen is not known.

The chain links TRBV30 to TRBJ2-1; D not certain. The clonotype comes from a person between 18 and 75 years old in good health. Sequenced: blood. The CDR3: CAWSPDPNEQFF. CDR3 DNA: TGTGCCTGGAGTCCCGACCCCAATGAGCAGTTCTTC. Variable domain in full (rest from reference TRBV30 and TRBJ2-1): SQTIHQWPATLVQPVGSPLSLECTVEGTSNPNLYWYRQAAGRGLQLLFYSVGIGQISSEVPQNLSASRPQDRQFILSSKKLLLSDSGFYLCAWSPDPNEQFFGPGTRLTVL.